The 14 T cell receptor beta chains below come from one sample, sequenced in a study of metastatic and nonmetastatic thyroid tumors (dated by TCRdb to the early 2020s). The library was produced with PCR. Sequencing instrument: Illumina HiSeq 4000. TCRdb trimmed public reads at Q25 via fastp, called clones via MiXCR and kept in-frame beta chains. The table for this sample lists some 16,000 clones; 10% to 15% of them were counted only once. The ten largest clonotypes hold roughly 30% of the sample. No patient had received any treatment before thyroid surgery. Sequences were obtained from blood. Receptor source: a female donor with papillary thyroid cancer or a benign thyroid nodule (not recorded which). Some clones in this sample may be carry-over from other donors' samples.

J is TRBJ2-5 and V is TRBV27; the D gene is possibly TRBD1 (6 bases). The CDR3 loop spans 13 amino acids. V lost 3 bases and J lost 8, with 13 bases in between. Per the germline V gene, CDR1 is MNHEY and CDR2 is SMNVEV (reference sequence). CDR3 sequence reads: CASSFRGQYTQYF. CDR3 bases: TGTGCCAGCAGTTTCAGGGGTCAATATACCCAGTACTTC.

This clone was seen repeatedly, ten times or more. The chain is built from TRBV5-1 and TRBJ2-7; D is unresolved. Trimming removed 3 bases at V and 6 bases at J, with 13 bases between. Germline lookup yields CDR1 SGHRS and CDR2 YFSETQ. CDR3 length: 13 residues. CDR3 region: CASSSGSNCEQYF. The CDR3 bases are TGCGCCAGCAGCTCTGGGTCCAACTGCGAGCAGTACTTC.

Within the sample, this clone is medium-sized. The sample has other DNA sequences that encode this CDR3 too. The chain couples TRBV27 to TRBJ2-2; D gene ambiguous. Trimming took off 5 bases at V and 8 bases at J, with 6 bases between the two ends. The CDR3 has 11 residues. Looked up from germline, CDR1 is MNHEY and CDR2 is SMNVEV (reference sequence). In DNA form, the CDR3 reads TGTGCCAGCAGTCAAACAGGGGAGCTGTTTTTT. The encoded protein is CASSQTGELFF.

The chain recombines TRBV20-1 with TRBJ1-3; D is unresolved. Germline values: CDR1 DFQATT, CDR2 SNEGSKA (reference sequence). With 0 bases removed from V and 3 bases from J, the gap between germline ends came to 6 bases. CDR3 length: 13 residues. CDR3 in amino acids: CSAREDLGNTIYF. The CDR3 region has the DNA TGCAGTGCTAGAGAAGATCTTGGAAACACCATATATTTT.

This clone was observed at least ten times. This chain links TRBV24-1 with TRBJ2-2; D might be TRBD2 (6 bases). CDR3 size: 12 residues. Germline V gives CDR1 KGHDR, CDR2 SFDVKD. Between the trimmed V and J ends, which lost 9 bases and 5 bases, there was a span of 9 bases. The CDR3 DNA is TGTGCCACCTGGGCGGGGACCGGGGAGCTGTTTTTT. Protein sequence: CATWAGTGELFF.

There are many counts of this clone. The rearrangement links TRBV20-1 to TRBJ1-1; D remains unclear. Trimming removed 0 bases at V and 2 bases at J, with 10 bases between. CDR1 is DFQATT and CDR2 is SNEGSKA in the germline V gene (reference sequence). The CDR3 consists of 14 residues. CDR3 sequence: CSARDPRSNTEAFF. The DNA of the CDR3 is TGCAGTGCTAGAGATCCGCGCAGTAACACTGAAGCTTTCTTT.

About this clone: This CDR3 fails to terminate in the conserved phenylalanine or tryptophan, so it likely reflects a read error. V usage is TRBV19 and J usage is TRBJ1-5, with D uncertain. CDR3 length: 12 residues. Germline V CDR1 and CDR2: LNHDA, SQIVND (reference sequence). The CDR3 sequence is CGSSRGNQPQHL. The CDR3 DNA reads TGTGGCAGTAGTCGAGGGAATCAGCCCCAGCATCTT.

The chain combines TRBV27 with TRBJ2-1; D is uncertain. The CDR3 length is 14 residues. CDR1 and CDR2 from the germline V gene are MNHEY and SMNVEV (reference sequence). Trimming removed 8 bases from V and 6 bases from J, with 17 bases in between. The CDR3 spells CASSFSPVGNEQFF. The CDR3 DNA reads as TGTGCCAGCTCTTTTAGCCCCGTGGGCAATGAGCAGTTCTTC.

This clone was seen many times. This sequence joins TRBV30 and TRBJ2-7; TRBD2 matches at 12 bases. The CDR3 has 14 residues. Germline V lookup: CDR1 GTSNPN, CDR2 SVGIG (reference sequence). The V and J ends lost 1 base and 7 bases, in that order; junction bases with no gene match: 5. The CDR3 protein is CAWSGILAGGEQYF. CDR3 DNA sequence: TGTGCCTGGAGTGGGATACTAGCGGGAGGAGAGCAGTACTTC.

Points on this clone: A much bigger clone sits one base away, suggesting this may be a read error. The rearrangement links TRBV10-3 to TRBJ1-1; tentatively, D is TRBD1 (5 bases). This CDR3 is 15 amino acids long. Germline CDR1 reads ENHRY; CDR2 reads SYGVKD. V lost 5 bases, J lost 0 bases, and 13 bases lay in between. The CDR3 protein is CAISHGGSLNTEAFF. DNA for the CDR3: TGTGCCATCAGTCACGGGGGGAGTCTGAACACTGAAGCTTTCTTT.

This clone was counted at least ten times. The chain carries TRBV7-6 and TRBJ1-5, with no clear D. The CDR3 runs to 15 residues. The V end lost 1 base, the J end lost 0 bases, and 7 bases lay between the germline ends. CDR1 and CDR2 from the germline V gene are SGHVS and FNYEAQ. The CDR3 DNA sequence: TGTGCCAGCAGCTTAGGTGGGAATAGCAATCAGCCCCAGCATTTT. Amino acids: CASSLGGNSNQPQHF.

This clone was seen at least ten times. The chain combines TRBV5-1 with TRBJ1-2; no firm D call. The length of the CDR3 is 13 residues. V lost 4 bases and J 4 bases, leaving 11 bases between the germline ends. Germline CDR1 and CDR2: SGHRS and YFSETQ. The CDR3 nucleotides read TGCGCCAGCAGCGAAACATCGGGCTATGGCTACACCTTC. It codes for CASSETSGYGYTF.

This clone was observed many times. The chain links TRBV5-1 to TRBJ1-1, with D possibly matching TRBD1 (6 bases). Germline V gene data show CDR1 as SGHRS and CDR2 as YFSETQ. CDR3 length: 15 amino acids. Trimming shortened V by 5 bases and J by 4 bases, and 18 bases separated the two germline ends. The CDR3: CASRLNQGFSTEAFF. CDR3 coding DNA: TGCGCCAGCAGACTGAATCAGGGGTTTAGCACTGAAGCTTTCTTT. Combining the CDR3 with reference TRBV5-1 and TRBJ1-1 gives the whole variable domain KAGVTQTPRYLIKTRGQQVTLSCSPISGHRSVSWYQQTPGQGLQFLFEYFSETQRNKGNFPGRFSGRQFSNSRSEMNVSTLELGDSALYLCASRLNQGFSTEAFFGQGTRLTVV.

This clone ranks as medium-sized. This sequence joins TRBV10-3 and TRBJ2-7; TRBD1 or TRBD2 may be the D gene (5 bases each). Germline-derived CDR1 and CDR2 are ENHRY and SYGVKD. V was pared by 0 bases and J by 6 bases, with 12 bases between. The CDR3 is 14 residues long. CDR3 sequence reads: CAISESAGGPEQYF. DNA for the CDR3: TGTGCCATCAGTGAGTCGGCTGGGGGACCCGAGCAGTACTTC.